The 5 T cell receptor beta chains below come from one sample, sequenced in a study of T cell responses to AZD1222 COVID-19 vaccine. Sequenced by immunoSEQ multiplex PCR; TCRdb stores in-frame clones only, minus some. This table holds about 130,000 clones, 85% to 90% found once. Sequencing was performed on peripheral blood, taken on day 0 of AZD1222 vaccination. Receptor source: an adult in good health.

The CDR3 DNA follows: TGTGCCAGCAGTCCACTTATCCAGGGGAATCAGCCCCAGCATTTT. Residues: CASSPLIQGNQPQHF. The chain employs TRBV28 and TRBJ1-5, with D possibly TRBD1 on 6 matching bases. CDR3 size: 15 residues. Germline values: CDR1 MDHEN, CDR2 SYDVKM. V shed 5 bases and J shed 4 bases, with 15 bases lying between them.

V usage is TRBV9 and J usage is TRBJ1-2; D gene ambiguous. This CDR3 region has 14 residues. The germline gives CDR1 SGDLS, CDR2 YYNGEE. The ends were cut back, 0 bases at V and 0 bases at J, with 6 bases in the middle. The CDR3 region is CASSVGSANYGYTF. As DNA, the CDR3 is TGTGCCAGCAGCGTAGGTTCAGCTAACTATGGCTACACCTTC. The entire variable domain, with the rest obtained from reference TRBV9 and TRBJ1-2, is as follows: DSGVTQTPKHLITATGQRVTLRCSPRSGDLSVYWYQQSLDQGLQFLIQYYNGEERAKGNILERFSAQQFPDLHSELNLSSLELGDSALYFCASSVGSANYGYTFGSGTRLTVV.

The chain links TRBV19 to TRBJ1-5; 7 bases are a match to TRBD1. The length of the CDR3 is 15 residues. CDR1 and CDR2 (germline): LNHDA, SQIVND (reference sequence). V was clipped by 1 base and J by 7 bases; unmatched bases: 7. The CDR3 sequence: CASSIVGQGDQPQHF. In DNA, the CDR3 is TGTGCCAGTAGTATAGTGGGGCAGGGGGACCAGCCCCAGCATTTT.

This chain connects TRBV4-2 to TRBJ2-2; the match to TRBD1 covers 12 bases. This CDR3 contains 15 residues. V shed 7 bases and J 7 bases; nucleotides not matched to a gene: 7. Looked up from germline, CDR1 is LGHNA and CDR2 is YNFKEQ. The CDR3 loop reads CASTGDRGLGGELFF. The CDR3 DNA is TGTGCCAGCACGGGGGACAGGGGGCTCGGCGGGGAGCTGTTTTTT.

The chain employs TRBV7-9 and TRBJ1-5; D call uncertain. Trimming cost V 5 bases and J 0 bases, with 5 bases left between them. Germline V CDR1 and CDR2: SEHNR, FQNEAQ (reference sequence). The CDR3 covers 13 residues. The CDR3 here is CASSVYSNQPQHF. The CDR3 coding sequence is TGTGCCAGCAGCGTCTATAGCAATCAGCCCCAGCATTTT.